The 32 T cell receptor beta chains reported below all come from one sample, sequenced in a study of CD8 T cells in ankylosing spondylitis. General study points: Seemingly distinctive of ankylosing spondylitis blood was a TCR beta motif formed by eight highly homologous variants.

TCRdb re-called the 5' RACE reads with MiXCR, one entry per CDR3 protein. The table has about 130,000 distinct CDR3 sequences, 15% to 20% seen once. Their antigens are not known. The sequenced sample consisted of blood, either unsorted or a sorted T cell fraction (not recorded which). All receptors come from a male donor with ankylosing spondylitis.

J is TRBJ2-1 and V is TRBV20-1; 13 nucleotides line up with TRBD2. The CDR3 has 13 residues. CDR1 and CDR2 from the germline V gene are DFQATT and SNEGSKA (reference sequence). Losses at the gene ends were 6 bases for V and 6 bases for J; bases not matched to a gene: 2. The CDR3 is CSAGLAGVNEQFF. DNA for the CDR3: TGCAGTGCCGGACTAGCGGGAGTCAATGAGCAGTTCTTC.

This clonotype was counted between two and nine times. V and J are TRBV27 and TRBJ1-1, with a possible D match to TRBD1 (5 bases). CDR3 length equals 15 residues. V lost 7 bases to trimming and J lost 4 bases, with 19 bases between them. The germline V gene encodes CDR1 MNHEY and CDR2 SMNVEV (reference sequence). The CDR3 region is CASTLHGTAITEAFF. CDR3 bases: TGTGCCAGCACTCTCCACGGGACTGCGATCACTGAAGCTTTCTTT.

This clonotype was found a few times. This chain uses TRBV9 with TRBJ2-2; D possibly corresponds to TRBD2 (6 bases). The CDR3 runs 13 residues. Germline V gene sequence: CDR1 SGDLS, CDR2 YYNGEE. With 7 bases removed from V and 1 base from J, the gap between germline ends came to 8 bases. CDR3 nucleotide sequence: TGTGCCAGCGGGCGGGAGAACACCGGGGAGCTGTTTTTT. This gives the protein CASGRENTGELFF.

The chain has TRBV12-3 or TRBV12-4 and TRBJ2-7; D not certain. The CDR3 length is 13 residues. V lost 5 bases, J lost 6 bases, and 14 bases lay in between. The CDR3 region is CASSKGPGSEQYF. DNA for the CDR3: TGTGCCAGCAGTAAAGGACCAGGCTCCGAGCAGTACTTC.

This clonotype was seen a handful of times. The genes are TRBV28 and TRBJ2-2; D is undetermined. Trimming removed 4 bases at V and 1 base at J, with 4 bases between. Germline-derived CDR1 and CDR2 are MDHEN and SYDVKM. The CDR3 is 13 amino acids. The CDR3 spells CASSYQNTGELFF. The CDR3 DNA sequence: TGTGCCAGCAGTTACCAGAACACCGGGGAGCTGTTTTTT.

This clonotype is large within its sample. This sequence joins TRBV7-3 and TRBJ2-5; TRBD2 agrees at 7 bases. Unmatched junction bases numbered 2, after V lost 2 bases and J lost 2 bases. This CDR3 has 14 amino acids. Germline CDR1 SGHTA, CDR2 FQGTGA. The CDR3 nucleotides read TGTGCCAGCAGCTTAGGGGGGGGTCAAGAGACCCAGTACTTC. Translated: CASSLGGGQETQYF.

The chain links TRBV29-1 to TRBJ1-3; perhaps TRBD1 as D (5 bases). Germline CDR1 is SQVTM and CDR2 is ANQGSEA. The CDR3 runs 18 residues. V lost 4 bases and J 0 bases, leaving 22 bases between the germline ends. In DNA form, the CDR3 reads TGCAGCGTTGTTTTGAGTAGCAGGGATACGCTCTCTGGAAACACCATATATTTT. Its protein is CSVVLSSRDTLSGNTIYF.

The chain carries TRBV6-6 and TRBJ2-7; D not certain. CDR1 and CDR2 from the germline V gene are MNHNY and SVGAGI (reference sequence). The CDR3 totals 12 residues. V lost 3 bases to trimming and J lost 4 bases, with 7 bases between them. The CDR3 region is CASSYVRYEQYF. For the CDR3, the DNA is TGTGCCAGCAGTTATGTTCGTTACGAGCAGTACTTC.

The CDR3, as DNA: TGTGCCAGCAGTTTCAGCGGGATGGGGGGTTTCTATGGCTACACCTTC. As protein: CASSFSGMGGFYGYTF. J is TRBJ1-2 and V is TRBV12-3 or TRBV12-4, with D possibly being TRBD1 (5 bases). CDR3 length: 16 residues. Trimming removed 3 bases from V and 4 bases from J, with 18 bases in between.

This clonotype appeared a few times. The chain is built from TRBV2 and TRBJ1-6; D unclear. This CDR3 has 11 amino acids. Trimming cost V 7 bases and J 9 bases, with 7 bases left between them. From germline, CDR1 is SNHLY and CDR2 FYNNEI. The CDR3 region is CASTGGSPLHF. In DNA, the CDR3 is TGTGCCAGCACCGGTGGTTCACCCCTCCACTTT.

This chain joins TRBV7-9 and TRBJ2-1, with D uncertain. Germline CDR1 is SEHNR and CDR2 is FQNEAQ (reference sequence). Trimming removed 1 base from V and 10 bases from J, with 11 bases in between. This CDR3 comprises 13 residues. CDR3 protein: CASSLVLFDEQFF. DNA of the CDR3: TGTGCCAGCAGCTTAGTCCTGTTCGACGAGCAGTTCTTC.

This clonotype was observed a handful of times. J is TRBJ2-1 and V is TRBV12-3 or TRBV12-4; D may be TRBD2 (5 bases). Trimming removed 8 bases from V and 6 bases from J, with 17 bases in between. The CDR3 contains 14 residues. The CDR3 sequence: CASSTYPLANEQFF. In DNA, the CDR3 is TGTGCCAGCTCCACGTACCCGCTAGCCAATGAGCAGTTCTTC.

DNA for the CDR3: TGTGCCAGCAGCTTAACGGGACGGGGCAATGAGCAGTTCTTC. It is translated as CASSLTGRGNEQFF. The genes are TRBV7-3 and TRBJ2-1; D may correspond to TRBD1 or TRBD2 (5 bases each). The CDR3 covers 14 residues. Trimming shortened V by 0 bases and J by 6 bases, and 9 bases separated the two germline ends. Germline CDR1 reads SGHTA; CDR2 reads FQGTGA.

The table lists this clonotype with a few counts. This chain connects TRBV7-2 to TRBJ2-1; D is perhaps TRBD1 (6 bases). The CDR3 totals 17 residues. With 5 bases removed from V and 2 bases from J, the gap between germline ends came to 19 bases. Per germline, CDR1 SGHTA and CDR2 FQGNSA. The CDR3 DNA is TGTGCCAGCAGCCAACACCTTCAGGGACATCCCTACAATGAGCAGTTCTTC. Its translation is CASSQHLQGHPYNEQFF.

As regards this clonotype: An end of the junction differs from the germline gene, which may be a read error. The genes are TRBV9 and TRBJ2-3, with TRBD1 matching over 9 bases. CDR3 length equals 15 residues. Germline lookup yields CDR1 SGDLS and CDR2 YYNGEE. CDR3 nucleotide sequence: TGTGCCAGCACCGTACAGGGGGCCGGGACAGATACGCAGTATTTT. Protein sequence: CASTVQGAGTDTQYF.

The chain is built from TRBV30 and TRBJ1-1; D unresolved. CDR1 GTSNPN and CDR2 SVGIG come from the germline V gene (reference sequence). The V end was cut by 5 bases, the J end by 5 bases, with 15 bases between. This CDR3 has 13 amino acids. The CDR3 sequence: CAWATVSETEAFF. The CDR3 bases are TGTGCCTGGGCCACAGTGAGTGAGACTGAAGCTTTCTTT.

The rearrangement links TRBV4-1 to TRBJ2-2; D is unclear. The V end lost 0 bases, the J end lost 1 base, and 9 bases lay between the germline ends. This CDR3 region has 16 residues. Germline CDR1 is MGHRA and CDR2 is YSYEKL. The CDR3 nucleotides are TGCGCCAGCAGCCAAGAGTGGCAGAGGAACACCGGGGAGCTGTTTTTT. Protein product: CASSQEWQRNTGELFF.

The chain has TRBV6-2 or TRBV6-3 and TRBJ2-7; D gene ambiguous. V lost 8 bases and J lost 2, with 13 bases in between. There are 13 residues in the CDR3. Germline V gene sequence: CDR1 MNHEY, CDR2 SVGEGT. This CDR3 is CASSQRRAYEQYF. Written as DNA, the CDR3 is TGTGCCAGCTCTCAAAGGAGAGCCTACGAGCAGTACTTC.

This clonotype was counted between two and nine times. The V call is TRBV7-9, the J call TRBJ2-1, with TRBD2 matching 8 bases. This CDR3 spans 15 amino acids. Unmatched junction bases numbered 7, after V lost 5 bases and J lost 4 bases. Looked up from germline, CDR1 is SEHNR and CDR2 is FQNEAQ (reference sequence). The CDR3 nucleotides are TGTGCCAGCAGCGGAACTAGCGGAGCGTACAATGAGCAGTTCTTC. Protein sequence: CASSGTSGAYNEQFF. The entire variable domain, with the rest obtained from reference TRBV7-9 and TRBJ2-1, is as follows: DTGVSQNPRHKITKRGQNVTFRCDPISEHNRLYWYRQTLGQGPEFLTYFQNEAQLEKSRLLSDRFSAERPKGSFSTLEIQRTEQGDSAMYLCASSGTSGAYNEQFFGPGTRLTVL.

The J gene is TRBJ2-1, the V gene TRBV27; 11 nucleotides agree with TRBD2. This CDR3 contains 15 residues. V dropped 0 bases and J dropped 7; count of bases not matched to a gene: 2. Germline V CDR1 and CDR2: MNHEY, SMNVEV (reference sequence). The DNA of the CDR3 is TGTGCCAGCAGTTTATCCCGACTAGCGGGGAATGAGCAGTTCTTC. The encoded protein is CASSLSRLAGNEQFF.

The chain is built from TRBV7-9 and TRBJ1-2; a weak D match, TRBD1 (5 bases). The CDR3 consists of 16 residues. The germline gives CDR1 SEHNR, CDR2 FQNEAQ (reference sequence). Trimming cost V 1 base and J 2 bases, with 14 bases left between them. CDR3 amino acids: CASSLGGAGTNYGYTF. The DNA for the CDR3 is TGTGCCAGCAGCTTAGGCGGGGCAGGGACCAACTATGGCTACACCTTC.

This clonotype showed up just once. The genes are TRBV4-3 and TRBJ1-4; perhaps TRBD1 as D (5 bases). Germline V lookup: CDR1 LGHNA, CDR2 YSLEER. V lost 0 bases to trimming and J lost 6 bases, with 11 bases between them. The CDR3 totals 15 residues. The CDR3 DNA follows: TGCGCCAGCAGCCAAGACCCCAGGGAATATGAAAAACTGTTTTTT. As protein: CASSQDPREYEKLFF.

The chain couples TRBV4-1 to TRBJ2-7; 9 bases line up with TRBD1. The V gene's germline CDR1 is MGHRA and CDR2 YSYEKL. The V and J ends lost 5 bases and 4 bases, in that order; junction bases with no gene match: 9. The CDR3 has 15 amino acids. The CDR3 DNA reads as TGCGCCAGCAGCTTCGCGGACAGGGGAAATTACGAGCAGTACTTC. Its protein is CASSFADRGNYEQYF.

The table lists this clonotype with a few counts. The chain is built from TRBV28 and TRBJ2-5; TRBD2 matches at 7 bases. From germline, CDR1 is MDHEN and CDR2 SYDVKM. The CDR3 has 15 residues. V was clipped by 2 bases and J by 2 bases; unmatched bases: 5. This CDR3 is CASSLVGREQETQYF. In DNA, the CDR3 is TGTGCCAGCAGTTTAGTAGGGCGGGAGCAAGAGACCCAGTACTTC.

The table lists this clonotype with a few counts. The V and J genes are TRBV25-1 and TRBJ1-4, with D unclear. Trimming shortened V by 8 bases and J by 0 bases, and 7 bases separated the two germline ends. The germline gives CDR1 MGHDK, CDR2 SYGVNS. The CDR3 has 13 amino acids. In nucleotides, the CDR3 is TGTGCCAGCGGCGGTGCAACTAATGAAAAACTGTTTTTT. Translated, it gives CASGGATNEKLFF.

The chain employs TRBV20-1 and TRBJ1-5; D is unresolved. The V gene lost 0 bases and the J gene lost 4 bases, with 10 bases spanning the gap. Germline loops: CDR1 DFQATT, CDR2 SNEGSKA (reference sequence). This CDR3 region has 14 residues. The CDR3 protein is CSARDLGINQPQHF. CDR3 DNA sequence: TGCAGTGCTAGAGATTTAGGGATAAATCAGCCCCAGCATTTT.

This clonotype was observed a few times. V and J are TRBV18 and TRBJ2-3; D not resolved. CDR3 length: 12 amino acids. The V gene's germline CDR1 is KGHSH and CDR2 LQKENI. V shed 3 bases and J shed 4 bases, with 5 bases lying between them. Here the CDR3 DNA reads TGTGCCAGCTCACCGGGGTCAGATACGCAGTATTTT. Encoded protein: CASSPGSDTQYF. The whole variable domain, filled in from reference TRBV18 and TRBJ2-3, reads NAGVMQNPRHLVRRRGQEARLRCSPMKGHSHVYWYRQLPEEGLKFMVYLQKENIIDESGMPKERFSAEFPKEGPSILRIQQVVRGDSAAYFCASSPGSDTQYFGPGTRLTVL.

V and J are TRBV13 and TRBJ2-3; maybe TRBD2 (6 bases). Germline V lookup: CDR1 PRHDT, CDR2 FYEKMQ (reference sequence). Trimming left V 4 bases short and J 2 bases short, with 13 bases between. This CDR3 is built from 15 residues. CDR3 nucleotides: TGTGCCAGCAGCTCTGGGACTCCCTCCACAGATACGCAGTATTTT. Translation: CASSSGTPSTDTQYF.

This chain uses TRBV9 with TRBJ2-7, with TRBD2 identical over 10 bases. Germline lookup yields CDR1 SGDLS and CDR2 YYNGEE. V trimming: 3 bases; J trimming: 6 bases; junction bases outside the gene matches: 15. The CDR3 sequence is 17 residues long. The CDR3 bases are TGTGCCAGCAGCGCCGAACCCACTAGCGGGATCTTCTCCGAGCAGTACTTC. Its translation is CASSAEPTSGIFSEQYF.

This clonotype was found many times. The rearrangement joins TRBV19 to TRBJ2-5; 10 bases fit TRBD2. This CDR3 spans 18 amino acids. Trimming removed 3 bases from V and 4 bases from J; junction bases left unmatched: 14. Germline V gene sequence: CDR1 LNHDA, CDR2 SQIVND (reference sequence). The CDR3 loop reads CASSIYLLAGEIGETQYF. Written as DNA, the CDR3 is TGTGCCAGTAGTATTTATTTGCTAGCGGGAGAGATCGGAGAGACCCAGTACTTC.

The gene calls are TRBV20-1 and TRBJ2-7; D call uncertain. V was trimmed by 2 bases and J by 2 bases, leaving 10 bases between them. Per germline, CDR1 DFQATT and CDR2 SNEGSKA (reference sequence). The CDR3 runs 13 residues. The CDR3 is CSARHSKPYEQYF. In DNA form, the CDR3 reads TGCAGTGCTAGACATTCTAAGCCCTACGAGCAGTACTTC.

The chain combines TRBV7-3 with TRBJ1-3; D gene unclear. V was pared by 8 bases and J by 0 bases, with 11 bases between. The germline V gene has CDR1 SGHTA and CDR2 FQGTGA. This CDR3 has 14 amino acids. This CDR3 is CASGPGSSGNTIYF. CDR3 in DNA: TGTGCCAGCGGCCCCGGGAGCTCTGGAAACACCATATATTTT.